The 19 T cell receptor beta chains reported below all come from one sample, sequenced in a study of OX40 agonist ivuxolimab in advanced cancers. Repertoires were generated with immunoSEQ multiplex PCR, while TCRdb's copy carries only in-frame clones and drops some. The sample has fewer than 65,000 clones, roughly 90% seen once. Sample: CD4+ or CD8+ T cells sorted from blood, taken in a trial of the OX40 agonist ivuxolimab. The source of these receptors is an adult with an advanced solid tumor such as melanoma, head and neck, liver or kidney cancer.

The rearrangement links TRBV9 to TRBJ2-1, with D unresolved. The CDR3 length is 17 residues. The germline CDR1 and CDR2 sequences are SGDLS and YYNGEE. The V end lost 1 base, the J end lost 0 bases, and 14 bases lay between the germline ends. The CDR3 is CASSVRGVASSYNEQFF. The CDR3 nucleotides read TGTGCCAGCAGCGTACGCGGTGTGGCGAGCTCCTACAATGAGCAGTTCTTC.

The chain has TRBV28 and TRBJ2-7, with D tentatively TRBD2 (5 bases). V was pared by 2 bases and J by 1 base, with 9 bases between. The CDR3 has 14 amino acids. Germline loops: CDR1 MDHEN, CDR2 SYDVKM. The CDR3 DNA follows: TGTGCCAGCAGTTTACGGGGAAAGTCCTACGAGCAGTACTTC. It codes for CASSLRGKSYEQYF.

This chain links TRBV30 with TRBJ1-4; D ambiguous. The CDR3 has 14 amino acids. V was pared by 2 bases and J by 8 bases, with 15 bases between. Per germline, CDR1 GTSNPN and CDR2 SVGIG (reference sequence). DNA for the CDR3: TGTGCCTGGAGTAGGACCTTCCCAGAGGAAAAACTGTTTTTT. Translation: CAWSRTFPEEKLFF. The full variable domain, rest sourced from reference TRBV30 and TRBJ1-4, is SQTIHQWPATLVQPVGSPLSLECTVEGTSNPNLYWYRQAAGRGLQLLFYSVGIGQISSEVPQNLSASRPQDRQFILSSKKLLLSDSGFYLCAWSRTFPEEKLFFGSGTQLSVL.

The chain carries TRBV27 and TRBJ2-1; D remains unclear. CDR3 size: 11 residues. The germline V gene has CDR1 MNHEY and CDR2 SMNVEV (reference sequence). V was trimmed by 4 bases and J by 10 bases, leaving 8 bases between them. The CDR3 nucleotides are TGTGCCAGCAGTTCGACACTAGAGCAGTTCTTC. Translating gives CASSSTLEQFF.

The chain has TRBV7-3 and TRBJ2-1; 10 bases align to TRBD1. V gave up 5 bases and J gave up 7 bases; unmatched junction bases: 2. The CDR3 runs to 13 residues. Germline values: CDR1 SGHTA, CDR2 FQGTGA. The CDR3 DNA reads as TGTGCCAGCAGCGGGACAGGGGTTAATGAGCAGTTCTTC. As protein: CASSGTGVNEQFF.

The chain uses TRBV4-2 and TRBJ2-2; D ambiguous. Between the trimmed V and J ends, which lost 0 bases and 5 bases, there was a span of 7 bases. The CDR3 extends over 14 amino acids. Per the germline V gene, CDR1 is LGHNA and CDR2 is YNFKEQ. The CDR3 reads CASSQDTGTGELFF. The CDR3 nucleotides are TGTGCCAGCAGCCAAGATACGGGTACCGGGGAGCTGTTTTTT.

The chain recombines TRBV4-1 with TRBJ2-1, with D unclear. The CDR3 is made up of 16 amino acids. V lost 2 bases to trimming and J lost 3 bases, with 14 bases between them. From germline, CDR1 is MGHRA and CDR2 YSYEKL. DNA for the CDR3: TGCGCCAGCAGCCAAAGTCTACCGCGAGGCTACAATGAGCAGTTCTTC. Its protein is CASSQSLPRGYNEQFF.

In nucleotides, the CDR3 is TGTGCCAGTAGTTCCGGGACAGGGCATGGAGAGACCCAGTACTTC. This codes for CASSSGTGHGETQYF. The chain combines TRBV19 with TRBJ2-5; 9 bases match TRBD1. CDR1 LNHDA and CDR2 SQIVND come from the germline V gene (reference sequence). Germline trimming cut 5 bases from V and 4 bases from J; bases unmatched to any gene: 8. The CDR3 sequence is 15 residues long.

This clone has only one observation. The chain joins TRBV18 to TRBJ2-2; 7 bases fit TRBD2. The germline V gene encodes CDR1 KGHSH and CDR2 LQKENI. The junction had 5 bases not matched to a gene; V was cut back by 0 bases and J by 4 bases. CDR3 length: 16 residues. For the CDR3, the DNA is TGTGCCAGCTCACCACCGAACGGGAGGCCCACCGGGGAGCTGTTTTTT. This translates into CASSPPNGRPTGELFF.

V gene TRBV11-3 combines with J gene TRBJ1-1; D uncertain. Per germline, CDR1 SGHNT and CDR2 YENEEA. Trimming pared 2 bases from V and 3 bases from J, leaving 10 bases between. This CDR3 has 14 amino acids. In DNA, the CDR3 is TGTGCCAGCAGCTTATATTCAGGTGACACTGAAGCTTTCTTT. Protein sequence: CASSLYSGDTEAFF.

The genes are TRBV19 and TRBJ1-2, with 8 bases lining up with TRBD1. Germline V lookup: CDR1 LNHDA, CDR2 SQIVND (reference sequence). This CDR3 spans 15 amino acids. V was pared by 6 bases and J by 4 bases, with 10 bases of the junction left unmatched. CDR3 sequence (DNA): TGTGCCAGTAGCACCGATGGACAGGGCAGCTATGGCTACACCTTC. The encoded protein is CASSTDGQGSYGYTF.

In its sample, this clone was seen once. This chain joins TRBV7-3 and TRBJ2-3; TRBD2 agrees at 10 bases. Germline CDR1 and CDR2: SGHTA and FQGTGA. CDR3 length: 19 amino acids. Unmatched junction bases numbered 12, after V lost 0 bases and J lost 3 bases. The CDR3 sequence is CASSLTLEPSGSRTDTQYF. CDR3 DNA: TGTGCCAGCAGCTTAACGCTGGAGCCTAGCGGGAGCAGAACAGATACGCAGTATTTT.

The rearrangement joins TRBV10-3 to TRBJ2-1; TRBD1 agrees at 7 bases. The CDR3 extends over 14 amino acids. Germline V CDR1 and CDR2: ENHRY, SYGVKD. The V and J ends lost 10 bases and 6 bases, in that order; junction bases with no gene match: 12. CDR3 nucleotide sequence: TGTGCCAGCACGGGACAGACCAAAATCAATGAGCAGTTCTTC. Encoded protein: CASTGQTKINEQFF.

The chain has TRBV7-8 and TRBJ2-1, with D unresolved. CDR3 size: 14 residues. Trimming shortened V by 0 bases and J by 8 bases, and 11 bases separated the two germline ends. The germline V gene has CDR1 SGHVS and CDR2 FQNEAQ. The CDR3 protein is CASSLARISHEQFF. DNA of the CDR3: TGTGCCAGCAGCTTAGCGAGAATTAGCCATGAGCAGTTCTTC.

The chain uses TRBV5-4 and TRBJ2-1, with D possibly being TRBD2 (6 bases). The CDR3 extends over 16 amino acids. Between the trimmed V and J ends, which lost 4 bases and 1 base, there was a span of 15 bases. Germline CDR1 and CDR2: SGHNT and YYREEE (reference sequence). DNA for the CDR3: TGTGCCAGCAGCACCCTGGGCGGGAATTCCTACAATGAGCAGTTCTTC. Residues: CASSTLGGNSYNEQFF.

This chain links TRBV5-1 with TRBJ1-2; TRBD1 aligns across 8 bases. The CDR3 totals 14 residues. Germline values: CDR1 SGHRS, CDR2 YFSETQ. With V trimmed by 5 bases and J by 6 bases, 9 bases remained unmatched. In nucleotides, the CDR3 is TGCGCCAGCAGACCTGGACAGGGAATGAATGGCTACACCTTC. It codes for CASRPGQGMNGYTF.

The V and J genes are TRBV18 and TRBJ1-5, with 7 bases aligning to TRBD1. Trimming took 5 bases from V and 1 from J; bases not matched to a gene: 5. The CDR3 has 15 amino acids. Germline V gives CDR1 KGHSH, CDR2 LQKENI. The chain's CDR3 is CASSLTGSSNQPQHF. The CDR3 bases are TGTGCCAGCTCATTGACAGGGTCCAGCAATCAGCCCCAGCATTTT.

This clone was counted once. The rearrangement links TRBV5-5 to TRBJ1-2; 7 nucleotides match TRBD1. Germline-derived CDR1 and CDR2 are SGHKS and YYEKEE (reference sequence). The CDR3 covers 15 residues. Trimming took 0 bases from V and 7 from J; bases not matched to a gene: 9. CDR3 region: CASSLGQGVVGGYTF. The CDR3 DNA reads TGTGCCAGCAGCTTGGGGCAGGGGGTCGTAGGTGGCTACACCTTC. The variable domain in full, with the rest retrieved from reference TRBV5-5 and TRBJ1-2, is DAGVTQSPTHLIKTRGQQVTLRCSPISGHKSVSWYQQVLGQGPQFIFQYYEKEERGRGNFPDRFSARQFPNYSSELNVNALLLGDSALYLCASSLGQGVVGGYTFGSGTRLTVV.

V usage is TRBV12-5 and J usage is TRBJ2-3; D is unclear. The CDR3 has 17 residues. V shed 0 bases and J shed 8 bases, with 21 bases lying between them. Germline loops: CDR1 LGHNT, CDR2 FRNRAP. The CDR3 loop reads CASGLVGGGVAPRTQYF. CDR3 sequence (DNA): TGTGCTAGTGGTTTGGTAGGCGGCGGAGTCGCCCCCCGTACGCAGTATTTT.